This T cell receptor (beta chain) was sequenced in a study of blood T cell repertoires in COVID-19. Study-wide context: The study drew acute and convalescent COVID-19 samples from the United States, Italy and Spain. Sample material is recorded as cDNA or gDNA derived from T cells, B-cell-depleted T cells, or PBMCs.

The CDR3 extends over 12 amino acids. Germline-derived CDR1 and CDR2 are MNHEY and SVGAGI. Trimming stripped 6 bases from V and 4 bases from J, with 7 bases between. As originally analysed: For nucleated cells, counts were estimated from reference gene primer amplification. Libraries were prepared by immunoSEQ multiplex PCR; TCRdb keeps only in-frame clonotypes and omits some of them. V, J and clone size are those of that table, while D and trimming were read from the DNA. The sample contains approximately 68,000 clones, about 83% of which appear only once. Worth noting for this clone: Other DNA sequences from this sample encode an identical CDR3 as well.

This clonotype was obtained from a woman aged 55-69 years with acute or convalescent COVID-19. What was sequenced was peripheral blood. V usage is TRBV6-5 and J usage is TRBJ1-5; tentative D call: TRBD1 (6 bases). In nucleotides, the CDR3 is TGTGCCAGCAGCAGGGGAAATCAGCCCCAGCATTTT. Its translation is CASSRGNQPQHF.